These 21 T cell receptor beta chains were all obtained from the same sample, sequenced in a study of shared T cell receptors in the human thymus. TCRdb's table, derived via immunoSEQ multiplex PCR, lists solely in-frame clones and lacks some. The sample has approximately 730,000 clones; approximately 85% are singletons. A further study also used this sample, focusing on human thymus T cells.

Sequenced: thymocytes. The receptors here all came from a girl under two years old with a congenital heart defect.

The rearrangement joins TRBV25-1 to TRBJ1-5; D remains unclear. This CDR3 spans 18 amino acids. The V and J ends lost 4 bases and 7 bases respectively, with 26 bases between them. CDR1 is MGHDK, CDR2 SYGVNS, per germline. The CDR3 bases are TGTGCCAGCAGTGGTGGCCAATACGGGGATGGGGAATACCAGCCCCAGCATTTT. Protein product: CASSGGQYGDGEYQPQHF.

The J gene is TRBJ1-1, the V gene TRBV4-1; 9 nucleotides match TRBD1. Trimming removed 3 bases from V and 3 bases from J; junction bases left unmatched: 14. The CDR3 length is 18 residues. Germline V gene sequence: CDR1 MGHRA, CDR2 YSYEKL. CDR3 nucleotide sequence: TGCGCCAGCAGCCAGGAACCGGGACAGGGTTTTGGAGACACTGAAGCTTTCTTT. Protein sequence: CASSQEPGQGFGDTEAFF.

CDR3 residues: CASSETVGGRTGNTIYF. As DNA, the CDR3 is TGTGCCAGCAGTGAAACGGTGGGGGGGCGAACCGGAAACACCATATATTTT. J is TRBJ1-3 and V is TRBV25-1; D is perhaps TRBD1 (6 bases). This CDR3 is built from 17 residues. Trimming took 2 bases from V and 4 from J, leaving 18 bases between them. Germline loops: CDR1 MGHDK, CDR2 SYGVNS. Full variable domain (outside the CDR3, taken from reference TRBV25-1 and TRBJ1-3): EADIYQTPRYLVIGTGKKITLECSQTMGHDKMYWYQQDPGMELHLIHYSYGVNSTEKGDLSSESTVSRIRTEHFPLTLESARPSHTSQYLCASSETVGGRTGNTIYFGEGSWLTVV.

The V gene is TRBV27, the J gene TRBJ1-5; 9 bases align to TRBD1. After removal of 5 bases from V and 5 bases from J, the junction contained 10 bases not matched to a gene. The CDR3 has 16 residues. Germline-derived CDR1 and CDR2 are MNHEY and SMNVEV (reference sequence). CDR3 in DNA: TGTGCCAGCAGTCCGTTTGGGACAGGGATTCATCAGCCCCAGCATTTT. It is translated as CASSPFGTGIHQPQHF.

This rearrangement joins TRBV2 to TRBJ1-3, with D possibly being TRBD1 (5 bases). The CDR3 sequence is 17 residues long. Per germline, CDR1 SNHLY and CDR2 FYNNEI. V lost 6 bases to trimming and J lost 0 bases, with 18 bases between them. CDR3 region: CASRDQQVMGSGNTIYF. The CDR3 DNA reads as TGTGCCAGCAGAGACCAACAGGTTATGGGCTCTGGAAACACCATATATTTT. The whole variable domain, filled in from reference TRBV2 and TRBJ1-3, reads EPEVTQTPSHQVTQMGQEVILRCVPISNHLYFYWYRQILGQKVEFLVSFYNNEISEKSEIFDDQFSVERPDGSNFTLKIRSTKLEDSAMYFCASRDQQVMGSGNTIYFGEGSWLTVV.

This clone was recorded a few times. This chain links TRBV27 with TRBJ2-7; TRBD1 agrees at 9 bases. After removal of 5 bases from V and 7 bases from J, the junction contained 6 bases not matched to a gene. CDR1 and CDR2 from the germline V gene are MNHEY and SMNVEV (reference sequence). CDR3 length: 13 amino acids. CDR3 DNA: TGTGCCAGCAGTCCCGGGACAGGGCATGAGCAGTACTTC. Protein sequence: CASSPGTGHEQYF.

The V gene is TRBV12-5, the J gene TRBJ1-5; 12 bases fit TRBD1. This CDR3 is 18 amino acids long. The V gene end was trimmed by 2 bases and the J gene end by 6 bases; junction bases not matched to a gene: 11. Germline lookup yields CDR1 LGHNT and CDR2 FRNRAP. The CDR3 region has the DNA TGTGCTAGTGGTTTGATCTCCCCGGGACAGGGGGCGATTCAGCCCCAGCATTTT. Residues: CASGLISPGQGAIQPQHF.

The rearrangement joins TRBV29-1 to TRBJ1-1; D possibly corresponds to TRBD1 (5 bases). Germline V gives CDR1 SQVTM, CDR2 ANQGSEA. Trimming took 4 bases from V and 1 from J, leaving 13 bases between them. CDR3 size: 14 residues. CDR3 in amino acids: CSVALGVGNTEAFF. In DNA, the CDR3 is TGCAGCGTTGCCCTAGGGGTGGGGAACACTGAAGCTTTCTTT.

The V call is TRBV18, the J call TRBJ2-7, with D tentatively TRBD2 (6 bases). Looked up from germline, CDR1 is KGHSH and CDR2 is LQKENI. Deletions cut 4 bases from V and 4 bases from J, with 20 bases between. This CDR3 contains 16 residues. CDR3 bases: TGTGCCAGCTCACTTCCAACTAGCAGGTTTAGGTACGAGCAGTACTTC. The encoded protein is CASSLPTSRFRYEQYF.

The chain employs TRBV10-3 and TRBJ1-2; TRBD1 aligns across 8 bases. The trim removed 8 bases at V and 3 bases at J, leaving 5 bases unmatched. Per germline, CDR1 ENHRY and CDR2 SYGVKD. The CDR3 totals 13 residues. CDR3 in DNA: TGTGCCATCTTCAGGGGGCCTGACTATGGCTACACCTTC. It codes for CAIFRGPDYGYTF.

This clone occurred once. The chain carries TRBV28 and TRBJ1-6, with D tentatively TRBD1 (5 bases). Trimming took 6 bases from V and 14 from J, leaving 14 bases between them. The CDR3 is made up of 12 amino acids. Germline CDR1 reads MDHEN; CDR2 reads SYDVKM. CDR3 region: CASSTTDASLHF. CDR3 nucleotide sequence: TGTGCCAGCAGCACGACAGACGCCTCCCTCCACTTT.

This chain joins TRBV2 and TRBJ1-1; 11 bases are shared with TRBD1. The V gene's germline CDR1 is SNHLY and CDR2 FYNNEI. Trimming at V came to 5 bases and at J to 5 bases, leaving 4 bases not matched to a gene. The CDR3 consists of 14 residues. Here the CDR3 DNA reads TGTGCCAGCAGTCGGACAGGGGGCTCAACTGAAGCTTTCTTT. Translating it yields CASSRTGGSTEAFF.

This clone came up a few times. The chain links TRBV5-6 to TRBJ1-2; D is unresolved. Germline CDR1 SGHDT, CDR2 YYEEEE. Trimming removed 0 bases at V and 4 bases at J, with 4 bases between. There are 12 residues in the CDR3. As DNA, the CDR3 is TGTGCCAGCAGCTTGGGCAGCTATGGCTACACCTTC. This translates into CASSLGSYGYTF. Complete variable domain (other parts from reference TRBV5-6 and TRBJ1-2): DAGVTQSPTHLIKTRGQQVTLRCSPKSGHDTVSWYQQALGQGPQFIFQYYEEEERQRGNFPDRFSGHQFPNYSSELNVNALLLGDSALYLCASSLGSYGYTFGSGTRLTVV.

The chain has TRBV9 and TRBJ2-1; the match to TRBD1 covers 8 bases. Germline trimming cut 3 bases from V and 5 bases from J; bases unmatched to any gene: 13. This CDR3 is 17 amino acids long. Germline CDR1 reads SGDLS; CDR2 reads YYNGEE. The CDR3 DNA follows: TGTGCCAGCAGCGATCCGCCGGCCTGGACAGGGAACAATGAGCAGTTCTTC. It translates to CASSDPPAWTGNNEQFF.

This rearrangement joins TRBV2 to TRBJ2-3; D unresolved. This CDR3 comprises 14 residues. V shed 7 bases and J shed 2 bases, with 13 bases lying between them. The germline CDR1 and CDR2 sequences are SNHLY and FYNNEI. The CDR3 nucleotides read TGTGCCAGCACTGGCTGGGCCACCACAGATACGCAGTATTTT. Its protein product is CASTGWATTDTQYF.

Regarding this clone: This specimen includes other DNA sequences encoding the same CDR3. V is TRBV5-1 and J is TRBJ1-1; D not certain. The germline V gene encodes CDR1 SGHRS and CDR2 YFSETQ. V was pared by 0 bases and J by 1 base, with 4 bases between. The CDR3 is 13 residues long. The CDR3 loop reads CASSLGANTEAFF. The CDR3 DNA follows: TGCGCCAGCAGCTTGGGCGCGAACACTGAAGCTTTCTTT.

The V and J genes are TRBV4-3 and TRBJ2-5; no clear D. The CDR3 sequence is 15 residues long. The germline gives CDR1 LGHNA, CDR2 YSLEER. The germline V and J ends were trimmed by 4 bases and 3 bases, with 15 bases remaining between them. DNA of the CDR3: TGCGCCAGCAGCCCCTCTGAGGCGAGAGAAGAGACCCAGTACTTC. Its translation: CASSPSEAREETQYF.

V gene TRBV5-4 combines with J gene TRBJ1-3; D is undetermined. The V and J ends lost 6 bases and 4 bases respectively, with 23 bases between them. The germline V gene has CDR1 SGHNT and CDR2 YYREEE (reference sequence). The CDR3 is 17 amino acids. The CDR3 loop reads CASTTRPHPGEGNTIYF. The CDR3 nucleotides are TGTGCCAGCACCACCCGGCCCCATCCGGGTGAGGGAAACACCATATATTTT.

In DNA, the CDR3 is TGTGCCAGCAGTTCGCGAGGGACAGGGGAGAGTAACTATGGCTACACCTTC. It is translated as CASSSRGTGESNYGYTF. The J gene is TRBJ1-2, the V gene TRBV11-2, with TRBD1 matching over 10 bases. With V trimmed by 6 bases and J by 1 base, 11 bases remained unmatched. CDR1 and CDR2 (germline): SGHAT, FQNNGV. CDR3 length: 17 amino acids.

This sequence joins TRBV5-1 and TRBJ2-7; 13 nucleotides match TRBD2. There are 19 residues in the CDR3. Germline V CDR1 and CDR2: SGHRS, YFSETQ. V gave up 2 bases and J gave up 4 bases; unmatched junction bases: 15. The CDR3 nucleotides read TGCGCCAGCAGCTTCGTGACTAGCGGGGGGCCCGAGATTCTGTACGAGCAGTACTTC. It specifies CASSFVTSGGPEILYEQYF.

This rearrangement joins TRBV5-8 to TRBJ1-5; D is possibly TRBD1 (6 bases). The CDR3 extends over 13 amino acids. The V end lost 4 bases, the J end lost 8 bases, and 13 bases lay between the germline ends. Germline CDR1 and CDR2: SGHTS and YDEGEE. CDR3 sequence: CASSRGGLEPQHF. The CDR3 DNA is TGTGCCAGCAGCCGCGGGGGCTTGGAGCCCCAGCATTTT. The full variable domain, in which reference TRBV5-8 and TRBJ1-5 provide the parts outside the CDR3, is EAGVTQSPTHLIKTRGQQATLRCSPISGHTSVYWYQQALGLGLQFLLWYDEGEERNRGNFPPRFSGRQFPNYSSELNVNALELEDSALYLCASSRGGLEPQHFGDGTRLSIL.